In its sample, the clone carrying this T cell receptor beta chain was seen a few times. The sample is drawn from a study of blood T cells in healthy people across ages. With a J-beta primer mix and a sample-barcoded 5' primer, a second PCR ran 7 to 11 cycles. A template-switch adaptor containing 12 random nucleotides labeled each cDNA molecule. TCRdb independently ran MiXCR on the 5' RACE reads; one entry per CDR3 protein. The sample lists 660,000 or so distinct CDR3 sequences, about 54% occurring once. The CDR3 is 13 amino acids. The trim removed 6 bases at V and 14 bases at J, leaving 11 bases unmatched. Germline V gene sequence: CDR1 MDHEN, CDR2 SYDVKM.

The sequence derives from a man aged 60 to 69 in good health. Sample: blood. V gene TRBV28 combines with J gene TRBJ2-1; 9 bases align to TRBD1. The DNA of the CDR3 is TGTGCCAGCAGGCCGTCCACCGACAGGGGGAAGTTCTTC. This gives the protein CASRPSTDRGKFF.